The TCR beta chain described here comes from a study of neurological immune-mediated disorders. Study-level findings and limits: The study phylogenetically grouped the repertoires of 18 of 34 multiple sclerosis patients into one related-CDR3 cluster, a possible signature. HTLV-1-associated myelopathy led in TCR clonal expansion, while multiple sclerosis ranked lowest, below healthy controls.

V dropped 10 bases and J dropped 1 base, with 16 bases sitting between them. The CDR3 is 14 amino acids. CDR1 SNHLY and CDR2 FYNNEI come from the germline V gene. This clonotype was seen just once. Its matching antigen is unknown. The cDNA came from 5'RACE with 10-nucleotide random UMIs. The output of every sequencing run, over 160 million TCR-beta sequences, came from 15-18 subjects. Using its own MiXCR run on the 5' RACE reads, TCRdb lists one record per CDR3 protein. The data hold about 74,000 distinct CDR3 sequences, with around 5% observed a single time. The chain links TRBV2 to TRBJ1-1; maybe TRBD1 (6 bases). Sequencing used PBMCs. This TCR came from a man aged 18 to 29 with multiple sclerosis. The chain's CDR3 is CATLPGGGNTEAFF. CDR3 bases: TGTGCCACCCTTCCAGGAGGGGGGAACACTGAAGCTTTCTTT.